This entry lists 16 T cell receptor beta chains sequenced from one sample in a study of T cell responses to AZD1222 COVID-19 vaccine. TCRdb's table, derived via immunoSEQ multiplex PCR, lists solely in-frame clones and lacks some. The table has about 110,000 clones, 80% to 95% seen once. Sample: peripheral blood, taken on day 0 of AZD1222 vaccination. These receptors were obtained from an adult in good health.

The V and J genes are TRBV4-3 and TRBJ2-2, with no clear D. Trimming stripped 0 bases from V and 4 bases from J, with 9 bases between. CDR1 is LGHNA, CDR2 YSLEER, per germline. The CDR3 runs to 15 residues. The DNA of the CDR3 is TGCGCCAGCAGCCAAGAAATACGACCCACCGGGGAGCTGTTTTTT. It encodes CASSQEIRPTGELFF.

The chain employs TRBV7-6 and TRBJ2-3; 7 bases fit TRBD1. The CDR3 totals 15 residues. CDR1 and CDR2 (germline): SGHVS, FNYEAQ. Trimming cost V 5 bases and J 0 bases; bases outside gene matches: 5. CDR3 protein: CASSNRGYSTDTQYF. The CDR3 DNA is TGTGCCAGCAGCAACAGGGGTTACAGCACAGATACGCAGTATTTT. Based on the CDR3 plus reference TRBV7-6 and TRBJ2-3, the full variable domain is GAGVSQSPRYKVTKRGQDVALRCDPISGHVSLYWYRQALGQGPEFLTYFNYEAQQDKSGLPNDRFSAERPEGSISTLTIQRTEQRDSAMYRCASSNRGYSTDTQYFGPGTRLTVL.

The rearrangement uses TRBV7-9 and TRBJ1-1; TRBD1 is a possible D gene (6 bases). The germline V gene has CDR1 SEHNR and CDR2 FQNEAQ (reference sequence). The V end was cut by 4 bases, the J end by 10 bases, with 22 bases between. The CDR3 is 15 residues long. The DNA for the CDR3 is TGTGCCAGCAGCTCCGCGCGGGCCCCGAAAGGGGGAGCTTTCTTT. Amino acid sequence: CASSSARAPKGGAFF.

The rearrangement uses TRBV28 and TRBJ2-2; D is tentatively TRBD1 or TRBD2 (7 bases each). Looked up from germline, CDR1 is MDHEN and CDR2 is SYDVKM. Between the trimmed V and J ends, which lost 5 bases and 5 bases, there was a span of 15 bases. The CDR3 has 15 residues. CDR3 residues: CASSPTGRVTGELFF. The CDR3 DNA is TGTGCCAGCAGTCCGACAGGGAGGGTAACCGGGGAGCTGTTTTTT. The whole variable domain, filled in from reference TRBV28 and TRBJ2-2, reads DVKVTQSSRYLVKRTGEKVFLECVQDMDHENMFWYRQDPGLGLRLIYFSYDVKMKEKGDIPEGYSVSREKKERFSLILESASTNQTSMYLCASSPTGRVTGELFFGEGSRLTVL.

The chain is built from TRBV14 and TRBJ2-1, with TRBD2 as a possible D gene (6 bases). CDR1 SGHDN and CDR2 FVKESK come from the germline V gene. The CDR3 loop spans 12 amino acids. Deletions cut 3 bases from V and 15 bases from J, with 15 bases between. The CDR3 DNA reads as TGTGCCAGCAGCCAGGGCGGGACCAGTGGGTTCTTC. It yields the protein CASSQGGTSGFF.

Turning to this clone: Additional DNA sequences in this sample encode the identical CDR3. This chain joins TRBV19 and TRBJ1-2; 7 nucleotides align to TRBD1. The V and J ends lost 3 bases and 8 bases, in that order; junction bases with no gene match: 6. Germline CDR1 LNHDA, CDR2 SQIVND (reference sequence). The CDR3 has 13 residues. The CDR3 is CASSISTGSGYTF. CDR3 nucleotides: TGTGCCAGTAGTATCTCGACAGGGAGCGGCTACACCTTC.

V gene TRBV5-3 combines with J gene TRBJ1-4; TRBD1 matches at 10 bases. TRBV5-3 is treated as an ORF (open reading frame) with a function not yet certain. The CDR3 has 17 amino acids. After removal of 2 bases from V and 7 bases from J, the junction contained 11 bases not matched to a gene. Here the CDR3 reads CARSFAGQGTGGEKLFF. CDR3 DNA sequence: TGTGCCAGAAGCTTCGCGGGACAGGGGACTGGCGGTGAAAAACTGTTTTTT.

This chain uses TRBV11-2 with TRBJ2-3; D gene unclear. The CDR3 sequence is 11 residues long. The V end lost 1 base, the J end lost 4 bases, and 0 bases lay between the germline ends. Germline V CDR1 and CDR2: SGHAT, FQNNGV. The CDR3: CASSLADTQYF. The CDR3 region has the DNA TGTGCCAGCAGCTTAGCAGATACGCAGTATTTT.

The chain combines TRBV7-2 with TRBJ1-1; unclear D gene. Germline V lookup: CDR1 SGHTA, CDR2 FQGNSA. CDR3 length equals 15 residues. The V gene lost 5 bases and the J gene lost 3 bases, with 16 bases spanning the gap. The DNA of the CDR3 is TGTGCCAGCAGCCCCGCCTCCAGATTTTACACTGAAGCTTTCTTT. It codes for CASSPASRFYTEAFF. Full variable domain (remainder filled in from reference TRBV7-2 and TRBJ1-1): GAGVSQSPSNKVTEKGKDVELRCDPISGHTALYWYRQSLGQGLEFLIYFQGNSAPDKSGLPSDRFSAERTGGSVSTLTIQRTQQEDSAVYLCASSPASRFYTEAFFGQGTRLTVV.

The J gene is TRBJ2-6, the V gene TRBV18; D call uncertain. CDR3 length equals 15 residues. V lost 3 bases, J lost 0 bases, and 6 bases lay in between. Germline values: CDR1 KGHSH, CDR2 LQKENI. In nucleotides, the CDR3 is TGTGCCAGCTCACCGGGCGTCTCTGGGGCCAACGTCCTGACTTTC. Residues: CASSPGVSGANVLTF.

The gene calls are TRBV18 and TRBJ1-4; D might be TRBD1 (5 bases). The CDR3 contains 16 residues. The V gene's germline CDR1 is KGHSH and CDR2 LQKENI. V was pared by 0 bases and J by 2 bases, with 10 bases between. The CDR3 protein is CASSPPSGSTNEKLFF. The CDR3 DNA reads TGTGCCAGCTCACCACCCTCAGGGAGCACTAATGAAAAACTGTTTTTT.

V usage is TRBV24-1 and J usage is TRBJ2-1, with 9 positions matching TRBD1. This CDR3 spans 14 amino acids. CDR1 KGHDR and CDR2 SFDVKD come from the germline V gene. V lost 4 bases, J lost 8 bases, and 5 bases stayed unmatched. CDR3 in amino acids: CATSEGGQGYEQFF. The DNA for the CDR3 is TGTGCCACCAGTGAGGGGGGACAGGGCTATGAGCAGTTCTTC.

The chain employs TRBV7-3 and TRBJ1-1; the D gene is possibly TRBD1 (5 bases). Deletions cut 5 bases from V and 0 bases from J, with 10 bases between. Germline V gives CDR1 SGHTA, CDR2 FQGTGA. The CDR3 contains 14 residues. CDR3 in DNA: TGTGCCAGCAGCCCTGGGGGGATGAACACTGAAGCTTTCTTT. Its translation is CASSPGGMNTEAFF.

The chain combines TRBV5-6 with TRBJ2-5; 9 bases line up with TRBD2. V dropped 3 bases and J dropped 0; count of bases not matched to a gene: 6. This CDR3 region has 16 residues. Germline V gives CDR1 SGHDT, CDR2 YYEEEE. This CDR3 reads CASSSRGRAHQETQYF. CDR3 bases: TGTGCCAGCAGCTCACGCGGGAGGGCTCACCAAGAGACCCAGTACTTC. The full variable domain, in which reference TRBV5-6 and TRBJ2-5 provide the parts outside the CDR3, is DAGVTQSPTHLIKTRGQQVTLRCSPKSGHDTVSWYQQALGQGPQFIFQYYEEEERQRGNFPDRFSGHQFPNYSSELNVNALLLGDSALYLCASSSRGRAHQETQYFGPGTRLLVL.

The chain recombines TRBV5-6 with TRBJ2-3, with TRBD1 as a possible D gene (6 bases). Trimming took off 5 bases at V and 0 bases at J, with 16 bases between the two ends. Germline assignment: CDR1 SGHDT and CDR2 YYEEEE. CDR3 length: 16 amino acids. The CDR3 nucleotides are TGTGCCAGCAGTAAATCGGACAGTCCAAGCACAGATACGCAGTATTTT. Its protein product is CASSKSDSPSTDTQYF. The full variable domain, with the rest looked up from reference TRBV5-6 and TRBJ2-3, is DAGVTQSPTHLIKTRGQQVTLRCSPKSGHDTVSWYQQALGQGPQFIFQYYEEEERQRGNFPDRFSGHQFPNYSSELNVNALLLGDSALYLCASSKSDSPSTDTQYFGPGTRLTVL.

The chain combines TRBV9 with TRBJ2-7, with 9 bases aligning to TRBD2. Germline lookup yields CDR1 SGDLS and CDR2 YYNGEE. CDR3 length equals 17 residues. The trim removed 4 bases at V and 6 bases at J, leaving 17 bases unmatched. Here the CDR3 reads CASSLQGVSGSTGEQYF. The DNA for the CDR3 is TGTGCCAGCAGCCTCCAGGGGGTTAGCGGGAGCACGGGCGAGCAGTACTTC.